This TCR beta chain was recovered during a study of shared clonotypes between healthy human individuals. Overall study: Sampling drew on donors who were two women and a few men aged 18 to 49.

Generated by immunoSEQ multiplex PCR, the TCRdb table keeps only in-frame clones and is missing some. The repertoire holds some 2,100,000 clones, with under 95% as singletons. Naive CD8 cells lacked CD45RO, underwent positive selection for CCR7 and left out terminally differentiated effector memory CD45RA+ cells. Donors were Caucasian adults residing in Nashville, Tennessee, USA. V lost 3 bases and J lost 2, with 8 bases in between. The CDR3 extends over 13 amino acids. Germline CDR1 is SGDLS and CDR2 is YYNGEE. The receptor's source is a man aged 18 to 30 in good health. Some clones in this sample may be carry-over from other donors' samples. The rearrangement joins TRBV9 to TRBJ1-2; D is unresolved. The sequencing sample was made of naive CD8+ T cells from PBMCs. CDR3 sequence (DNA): TGTGCCAGCAGCGACGGACTGAACTATGGCTACACCTTC. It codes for CASSDGLNYGYTF.